These T cell receptor beta chains were read from a single sample in a study of T cells in Graves' hyperthyroidism and ophthalmopathy. TCRdb ran MiXCR on the multiplex PCR reads and lists one entry per CDR3 protein. The sample consists of a few hundred thousand distinct CDR3 sequences, about 16% of them appearing once. The sample comprised blood. These receptors all come from a woman aged 25 to 39 with Graves' hyperthyroidism. Both conserved end residues are trimmed from each CDR3.

TRBV7-2 | ASSLAGGKSETQY
TRBV6-9 | ASSYVSGSYNEQF
TRBV7-9 | AASIPRRGTDTQY
TRBV2 | ASSDRGRSNQPQH
TRBV10-3 | AARVSDYTIY
TRBV28 | ASSPRAVTSYEQY
TRBV20-1 | SAPRGGRGHISLF
TRBV6-2/TRBV6-3 | ASSLPPRQGGNGYT
TRBV20-1 | SANSLADYYEQY
TRBV6-1 | ASSETGNQPQH
TRBV2 | ASLGPTGGLTEAF
TRBV10-2 | ASSYHTDTQY
TRBV11-3 | ASSTNRVQTEAF
TRBV7-6 | ASSSGLAGENYEQY
TRBV6-5 | ASSYSMIATDTQY
TRBV20-1 | SASASGRTNGGELF
TRBV18 | ASSLEGDQPQH
TRBV30 | AWKGDKAYNEQF